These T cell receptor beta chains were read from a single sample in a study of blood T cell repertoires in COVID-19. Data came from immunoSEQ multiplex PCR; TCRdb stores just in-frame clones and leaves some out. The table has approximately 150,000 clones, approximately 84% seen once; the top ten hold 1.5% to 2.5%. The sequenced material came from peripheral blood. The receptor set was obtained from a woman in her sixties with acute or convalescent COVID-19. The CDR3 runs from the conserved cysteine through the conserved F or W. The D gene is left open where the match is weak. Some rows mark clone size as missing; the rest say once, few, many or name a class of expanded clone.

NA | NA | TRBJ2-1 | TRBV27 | CASSLYLDSTRFF | TGTGCCAGCAGTTTATACCTTGACAGCACCCGGTTCTTC
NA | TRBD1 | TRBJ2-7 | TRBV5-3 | CARSLPGQDSYEQYF | TGTGCCAGAAGCTTGCCCGGACAGGACTCCTACGAGCAGTACTTC
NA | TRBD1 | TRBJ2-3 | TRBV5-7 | CASSPGQPSTDTQYF | TGTGCCAGCAGCCCGGGACAGCCTAGCACAGATACGCAGTATTTT
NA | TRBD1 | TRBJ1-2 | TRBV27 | CASSILYRGGIYYGYTF | TGTGCCAGCAGCATACTTTACAGGGGCGGCATCTACTATGGCTACACCTTC
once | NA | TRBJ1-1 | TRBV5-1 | CASSIGRGANTEAFF | TGCGCCAGCAGCATTGGGCGCGGGGCGAACACTGAAGCTTTCTTT
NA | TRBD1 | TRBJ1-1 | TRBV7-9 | CASSPRDRGTEAFF | TGTGCCAGCAGCCCTAGGGACAGGGGGACTGAAGCTTTCTTT
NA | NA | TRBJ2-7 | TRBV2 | CASDGRRGRYEQYF | TGTGCCAGCGACGGACGGCGGGGTAGGTACGAGCAGTACTTC
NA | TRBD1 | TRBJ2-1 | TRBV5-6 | CASSLNRGSSYNEQFF | TGTGCCAGCAGCTTGAACAGGGGAAGCTCCTACAATGAGCAGTTCTTC
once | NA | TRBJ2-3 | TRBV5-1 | CASSLDGPSTDTQYF | TGCGCCAGCAGCTTGGATGGCCCCAGCACAGATACGCAGTATTTT
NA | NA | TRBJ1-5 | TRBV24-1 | CATSDISGNQPQHF | TGTGCCACCAGTGATATATCTGGCAATCAGCCCCAGCATTTT
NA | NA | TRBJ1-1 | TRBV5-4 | CASRLRENTEAFF | TGTGCCAGCAGACTCAGGGAGAACACTGAAGCTTTCTTT
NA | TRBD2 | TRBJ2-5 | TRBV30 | CAWSVSGGAGETQYF | TGTGCCTGGAGTGTATCGGGGGGTGCGGGAGAGACCCAGTACTTC
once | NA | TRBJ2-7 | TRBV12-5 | CASGLTLWGRHF | TGTGCTAGTGGTTTGACCCTATGGGGGCGGCACTTC
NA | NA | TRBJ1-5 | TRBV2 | CASRGDIGYQPQHF | TGTGCCAGCAGGGGCGACATCGGATATCAGCCCCAGCATTTT
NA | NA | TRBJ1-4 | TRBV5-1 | CASSWRVNEKLFF | TGCGCCAGCAGCTGGCGGGTTAATGAAAAACTGTTTTTT
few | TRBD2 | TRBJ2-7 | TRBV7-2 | CASGTSGPSYEQYF | TGTGCCAGCGGGACTAGCGGGCCCTCCTACGAGCAGTACTTC
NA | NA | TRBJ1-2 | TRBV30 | CASPLQRRDYGYTF | TGTGCCTCGCCCCTACAGCGGCGGGACTATGGCTACACCTTC
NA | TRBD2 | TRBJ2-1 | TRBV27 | CASSTPGTSDNEQFF | TGTGCCAGCAGTACCCCCGGGACTAGTGACAATGAGCAGTTCTTC
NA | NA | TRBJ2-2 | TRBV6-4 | CASSEGHSNTGELFF | TGTGCCAGCAGTGAGGGGCACTCGAACACCGGGGAGCTGTTTTTT
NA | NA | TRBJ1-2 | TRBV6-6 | CASSLPRQNYGYTF | TGTGCCAGCAGCCTACCCAGACAGAATTATGGCTACACCTTC
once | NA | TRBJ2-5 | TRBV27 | CASSLIGSLETQYF | TGTGCCAGCAGTTTAATCGGGTCGTTGGAGACCCAGTACTTC
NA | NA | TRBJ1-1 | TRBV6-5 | CASNLGEGSAFF | TGTGCCAGCAACCTTGGAGAGGGAAGCGCTTTCTTT
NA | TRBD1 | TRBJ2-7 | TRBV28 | CASSLSWQGAYEQYF | TGTGCCAGCAGTTTAAGTTGGCAGGGGGCATACGAGCAGTACTTC
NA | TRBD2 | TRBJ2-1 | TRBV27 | CASSSSGRGNNEQFF | TGTGCCAGCAGTTCGAGCGGGAGGGGGAACAATGAGCAGTTCTTC
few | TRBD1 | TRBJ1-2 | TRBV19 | CATGGVPSNYGYTF | TGTGCAACAGGGGGCGTACCCTCTAACTATGGCTACACCTTC
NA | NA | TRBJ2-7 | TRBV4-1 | CASSQVEGREQYF | TGCGCCAGCAGCCAAGTAGAAGGGAGGGAGCAGTACTTC
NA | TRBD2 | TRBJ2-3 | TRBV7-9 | CASSGGLAGGTDTQYF | TGTGCCAGCAGCGGGGGACTAGCGGGAGGAACAGATACGCAGTATTTT
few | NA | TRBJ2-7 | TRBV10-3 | CASRQSSYEQYF | TGTGCCAGTAGACAGAGCTCCTACGAGCAGTACTTC
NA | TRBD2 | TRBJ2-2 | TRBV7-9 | CASSPPAGVNTGELFF | TGTGCCAGCAGCCCACCGGCGGGGGTAAACACCGGGGAGCTGTTTTTT
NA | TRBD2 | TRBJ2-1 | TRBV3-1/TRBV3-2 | CASSGGLAGGGGAYNEQFF | TGTGCCAGCAGCGGGGGACTAGCGGGAGGAGGAGGAGCCTACAATGAGCAGTTCTTC
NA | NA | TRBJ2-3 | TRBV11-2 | CASRASTDTQYF | TGTGCCAGCAGGGCTAGCACAGATACGCAGTATTTT